Listed here is a single T cell receptor beta chain. No antigen is known for it. The data derive from a study of T cell responses to AZD1222 COVID-19 vaccine. Overall study results and limits: Researchers took repertoire samples only after the peak T cell response had come. The donors showed a predominance of white British ancestry and of females, with possible underestimation of clonal diversity. Just a handful of people given AZD1222 tested seropositive at baseline. Nearly half of unique spike-specific TCRs reportedly avoided B.1.351 and B.1.1.7 mutated regions.

CDR1 is MNHNS and CDR2 is SASEGT in the germline V gene. CDR3 size: 14 residues. The ends lost 3 bases at V and 3 bases at J; junction bases unmatched: 3. Using immunoSEQ multiplex PCR, the repertoire was profiled, and TCRdb retains in-frame clones only, with some absent. The sample includes about 140,000 clones, 89% seen only once; the top ten take over 3.5%. The clonotype comes from an adult in good health. This specimen consisted of peripheral blood, obtained on day 0 of AZD1222 vaccination. This chain joins TRBV6-1 and TRBJ2-5; 8 bases map to TRBD1. The CDR3 loop reads CASSDQDREETQYF. Here the CDR3 DNA reads TGTGCCAGCAGTGACCAGGACAGGGAAGAGACCCAGTACTTC.